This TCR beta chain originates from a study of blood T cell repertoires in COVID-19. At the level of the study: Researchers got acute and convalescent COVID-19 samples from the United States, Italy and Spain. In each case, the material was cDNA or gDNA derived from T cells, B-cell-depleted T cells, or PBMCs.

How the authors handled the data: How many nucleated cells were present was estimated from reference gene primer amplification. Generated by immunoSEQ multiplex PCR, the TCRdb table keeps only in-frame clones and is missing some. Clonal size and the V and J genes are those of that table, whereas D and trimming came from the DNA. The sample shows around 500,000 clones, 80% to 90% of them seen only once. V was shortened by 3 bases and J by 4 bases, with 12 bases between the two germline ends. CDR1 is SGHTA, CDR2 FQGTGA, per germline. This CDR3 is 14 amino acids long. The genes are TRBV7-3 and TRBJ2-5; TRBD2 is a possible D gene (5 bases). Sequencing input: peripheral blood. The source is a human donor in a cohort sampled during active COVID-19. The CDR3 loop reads CASSFPTSLETQYF. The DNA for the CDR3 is TGTGCCAGCAGCTTCCCCACTAGTTTAGAGACCCAGTACTTC.